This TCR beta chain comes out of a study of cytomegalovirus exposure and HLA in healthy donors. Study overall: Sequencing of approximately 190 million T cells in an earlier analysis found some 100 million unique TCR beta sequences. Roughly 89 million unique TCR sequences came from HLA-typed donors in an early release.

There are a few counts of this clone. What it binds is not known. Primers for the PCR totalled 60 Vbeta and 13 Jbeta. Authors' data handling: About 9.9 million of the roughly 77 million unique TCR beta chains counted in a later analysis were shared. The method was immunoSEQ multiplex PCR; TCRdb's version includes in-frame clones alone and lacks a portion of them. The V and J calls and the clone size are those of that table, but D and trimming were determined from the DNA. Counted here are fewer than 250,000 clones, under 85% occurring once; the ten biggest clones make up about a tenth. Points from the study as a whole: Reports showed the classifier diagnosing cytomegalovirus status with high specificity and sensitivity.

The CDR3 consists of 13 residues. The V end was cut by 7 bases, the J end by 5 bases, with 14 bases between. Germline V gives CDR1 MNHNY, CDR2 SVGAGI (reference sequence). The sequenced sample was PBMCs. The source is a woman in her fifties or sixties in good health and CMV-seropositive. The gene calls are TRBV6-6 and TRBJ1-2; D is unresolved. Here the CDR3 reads CASIPNAAYGYTF. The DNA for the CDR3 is TGTGCCAGCATCCCTAATGCGGCGTATGGCTACACCTTC.